These T cell receptor beta chains were read from a single sample in a study of blood T cell repertoires in COVID-19. Using immunoSEQ multiplex PCR, the repertoire was profiled, and TCRdb retains in-frame clones only, with some absent. Among 150,000 or so clones listed, roughly four fifths were seen once. The specimen sequenced was peripheral blood. Source of these receptors: a woman older than 75 with acute or convalescent COVID-19. Both conserved end residues are part of each CDR3. A D gene is named only where the DNA matches it firmly. A row's size may be missing; if present it is once, few, many or a size class.

V	size	J	D	CDR3	DNA
TRBV19	.	TRBJ2-7	TRBD1	CASTPGTGPEQYF	TGTGCCAGTACCCCGGGGACAGGGCCCGAGCAGTACTTC
TRBV3-1/TRBV3-2	.	TRBJ2-3	TRBD2	CASSNPGGGRTDTQYF	TGTGCCAGCAGCAATCCCGGCGGGGGGAGGACAGATACGCAGTATTTT
TRBV7-2	.	TRBJ2-7	.	CASSSPDRLGRREQYF	TGTGCCAGCAGCTCGCCGGACCGACTAGGTAGGCGCGAGCAGTACTTC
TRBV14	.	TRBJ2-3	.	CASSQELGAGGDTQYF	TGTGCCAGCAGCCAAGAATTAGGCGCAGGAGGAGATACGCAGTATTTT
TRBV12-5	.	TRBJ2-7	.	CASGLGGLEQYF	TGTGCTAGTGGTTTGGGGGGACTGGAGCAGTACTTC
TRBV19	once	TRBJ1-2	TRBD1	CATRTPSGQAREGYTF	TGTGCCACACGAACACCGTCCGGACAGGCAAGGGAGGGCTACACCTTC
TRBV7-9	.	TRBJ2-7	.	CASSFGQEAGRGYEQYF	TGTGCCAGCAGCTTCGGTCAGGAGGCCGGTCGTGGTTACGAGCAGTACTTC
TRBV19	.	TRBJ2-3	TRBD1	CASSPRGPSTDTQYF	TGTGCCAGTAGTCCCAGGGGGCCCAGCACAGATACGCAGTATTTT
TRBV19	once	TRBJ2-3	TRBD2	CASSQLAGDRGDTQYF	TGTGCCAGTAGTCAACTAGCGGGGGACCGGGGGGATACGCAGTATTTT
TRBV7-6	.	TRBJ2-5	.	CASSPRTGPRETQYF	TGTGCCAGCAGCCCCCGCACAGGGCCACGAGAGACCCAGTACTTC
TRBV3-1/TRBV3-2	.	TRBJ2-7	.	CASSQAAGEGEQYF	TGTGCCAGCAGCCAAGCCGCGGGTGAGGGCGAGCAGTACTTC
TRBV30	.	TRBJ1-2	.	CAWSPGGADYGYTF	TGTGCCTGGAGTCCCGGGGGGGCCGACTATGGCTACACCTTC
TRBV7-2	.	TRBJ2-5	TRBD2	CASSTGGGGTQYF	TGTGCCAGCAGCACAGGCGGGGGGGGGACCCAGTACTTC
TRBV18	.	TRBJ1-1	TRBD1	CASSPLTGDLNTEAFF	TGTGCCAGCTCACCGTTAACAGGGGACTTGAACACTGAAGCTTTCTTT
TRBV5-8	few	TRBJ1-2	TRBD1	CASSFRTGAYGYTF	TGTGCCAGCAGCTTCCGGACAGGAGCCTATGGCTACACCTTC
TRBV19	.	TRBJ1-5	.	CASSIQGSQPQHF	TGTGCCAGTAGTATCCAGGGAAGTCAGCCCCAGCATTTT
TRBV5-1	.	TRBJ1-5	.	CASSLEGAGNQPQHF	TGCGCCAGCAGCTTGGAAGGGGCGGGCAATCAGCCCCAGCATTTT
TRBV18	.	TRBJ2-7	TRBD1	CASSPTGNSYEQYF	TGTGCCAGCTCACCGACAGGGAATAGTTACGAGCAGTACTTC
TRBV20-1	.	TRBJ1-2	.	CSASQGGLIGYTF	TGCAGTGCTAGTCAGGGAGGGTTAATTGGCTACACCTTC
TRBV5-1	.	TRBJ2-2	TRBD1	CASRSTDRPLIGELFF	TGCGCCAGCAGGTCCACGGACAGGCCCTTGATCGGGGAGCTGTTTTTT
TRBV7-3	.	TRBJ2-2	TRBD2	CASSLGGGTRELFF	TGTGCCAGCAGCTTGGGCGGGGGGACCCGGGAGCTGTTTTTT
TRBV5-1	.	TRBJ1-3	.	CASSNTGNPGNTIYF	TGCGCCAGCAGCAATACAGGGAATCCTGGAAACACCATATATTTT
TRBV5-1	.	TRBJ2-1	TRBD1	CASSLGDREALNEQFF	TGCGCCAGCAGCCTCGGAGACAGGGAAGCCCTCAATGAGCAGTTCTTC
TRBV6-5	.	TRBJ1-1	.	CASSYAAEAFF	TGTGCCAGCAGTTACGCGGCTGAAGCTTTCTTT
TRBV6-4	.	TRBJ2-3	TRBD1	CASSEGRQGDDTQYF	TGTGCCAGCAGTGAGGGGAGACAGGGGGACGATACGCAGTATTTT
TRBV18	.	TRBJ1-1	.	CASSPPWHSNTEAFF	TGTGCCAGCTCACCACCGTGGCATTCTAACACTGAAGCTTTCTTT
TRBV19	.	TRBJ1-6	TRBD1	CASSPPGQYNSPLHF	TGTGCCAGTAGCCCGCCGGGACAGTATAATTCACCCCTCCACTTT
TRBV5-1	.	TRBJ2-1	TRBD1	CASSYGQGAYNEQFF	TGCGCCAGCAGCTACGGACAGGGGGCTTACAATGAGCAGTTCTTC
TRBV11-2	.	TRBJ1-4	TRBD1	CASSLGTGVNEKLFF	TGTGCCAGCAGCTTAGGGACAGGGGTTAATGAAAAACTGTTTTTT
TRBV7-2	.	TRBJ1-2	TRBD1	CASSPGQGRVGYTF	TGTGCCAGCAGCCCGGGACAGGGTCGGGTTGGCTACACCTTC
TRBV7-9	once	TRBJ1-1	TRBD1	CASSSNPGQGNTEAFF	TGTGCCAGCAGCTCCAATCCGGGACAGGGGAACACTGAAGCTTTCTTT